The clone carrying this TCR beta chain was counted at least ten times. The CDR3 runs 14 residues. V was pared by 5 bases and J by 0 bases, with 10 bases between. From germline, CDR1 is SNHLY and CDR2 FYNNEI. TCRdb ran MiXCR on the 5' RACE reads and lists one entry per CDR3 protein. Of 50,000 or so distinct CDR3 sequences in the sample, less than 4% were seen once. This record comes from a study of neurological immune-mediated disorders. Input material: PBMCs. The TCR comes from a man aged 55-75 years with multiple sclerosis. This sequence joins TRBV2 and TRBJ1-1; D is unresolved. The CDR3 nucleotides read TGTGCCAGCAGTTTCAAATCCCTGAACACTGAAGCTTTCTTT. Translating gives CASSFKSLNTEAFF. The full variable domain, with the rest looked up from reference TRBV2 and TRBJ1-1, is EPEVTQTPSHQVTQMGQEVILRCVPISNHLYFYWYRQILGQKVEFLVSFYNNEISEKSEIFDDQFSVERPDGSNFTLKIRSTKLEDSAMYFCASSFKSLNTEAFFGQGTRLTVV.